These 22 T cell receptor beta chains came from one sample sequenced in a study of T cells in Graves' hyperthyroidism and ophthalmopathy. The CDR3 regions of TCR beta were amplified from RNA transcripts. Using the HTBI primer set, a first-round RT-PCR was run on the TCR CDR3. TCRdb ran MiXCR on the multiplex PCR reads and lists one entry per CDR3 protein. Of 700,000 or so distinct CDR3 sequences in the sample, 14% were seen once. The sequenced sample consisted of blood. Receptors were obtained from a woman aged 45-60 years with Graves' ophthalmopathy.

The chain is built from TRBV28 and TRBJ2-3, with 13 bases aligning to TRBD2. The CDR3 runs to 17 residues. The germline gives CDR1 MDHEN, CDR2 SYDVKM. V dropped 7 bases and J dropped 1; count of bases not matched to a gene: 8. The CDR3 spells CASTRLAGGVGTDTQYF. The DNA of the CDR3 is TGTGCCAGCACCCGACTAGCGGGAGGCGTGGGCACAGATACGCAGTATTTT.

This rearrangement joins TRBV20-1 to TRBJ1-5, with D possibly being TRBD1 (6 bases). V was cut by 3 bases and J by 4 bases, with 13 bases left in between. This CDR3 region has 14 residues. Germline assignment: CDR1 DFQATT and CDR2 SNEGSKA (reference sequence). CDR3 nucleotides: TGCAGTGCTAGGATCGCCAGGGGTAATCAGCCCCAGCATTTT. Protein: CSARIARGNQPQHF.

Comments on this clonotype: This sequence may be a read error, since a much larger clone differs from it by one base. No conserved phenylalanine or tryptophan is present at the end of the CDR3, so a read error is the likely explanation. The chain couples TRBV20-1 to TRBJ2-3; D is ambiguous. Germline values: CDR1 DFQATT, CDR2 SNEGSKA (reference sequence). The CDR3 has 16 amino acids. The V gene lost 5 bases and the J gene lost 0 bases, with 18 bases spanning the gap. In DNA, the CDR3 is TGCAGTGCTTCCCATCGGGCGGCCACTAGCACAGATACGCAGTATCTT. Translating it yields CSASHRAATSTDTQYL.

This chain connects TRBV20-1 to TRBJ2-7; the D is unclear. Trimming stripped 1 base from V and 2 bases from J, with 12 bases between. Germline V gene sequence: CDR1 DFQATT, CDR2 SNEGSKA (reference sequence). The CDR3 totals 14 residues. The CDR3 coding sequence is TGCAGTGCTAGAGTGACGGCAAGCACCTACGAGCAGTACTTC. Protein sequence: CSARVTASTYEQYF.

The genes are TRBV10-3 and TRBJ2-1; D may be TRBD2 (6 bases). Germline values: CDR1 ENHRY, CDR2 SYGVKD. The CDR3 extends over 16 amino acids. V was clipped by 2 bases and J by 5 bases, with 16 bases between them. The CDR3 protein is CAISERDSGLNNEQFF. The CDR3 DNA is TGTGCCATCAGTGAGCGGGACTCAGGCCTTAACAATGAGCAGTTCTTC.

This clonotype was counted between two and nine times. The chain joins TRBV19 to TRBJ1-5; 7 bases are a match to TRBD1. Germline CDR1 LNHDA, CDR2 SQIVND (reference sequence). Trimming cost V 5 bases and J 4 bases; bases outside gene matches: 5. The CDR3 extends over 14 amino acids. CDR3 DNA: TGTGCCAGTAGTTTCCTGGACAGGAATCAGCCCCAGCATTTT. Translating it yields CASSFLDRNQPQHF.

This clonotype has at least ten counts. The rearrangement uses TRBV2 and TRBJ1-1; 7 bases align to TRBD1. Germline CDR1 SNHLY, CDR2 FYNNEI. V was pared by 1 base and J by 6 bases, with 5 bases of the junction left unmatched. CDR3 length: 14 residues. CDR3 nucleotides: TGTGCCAGCAGTGAAGTTAGTACAGGGGCTGAAGCTTTCTTT. The encoded protein is CASSEVSTGAEAFF.

A few counts support this clonotype. This chain joins TRBV4-2 and TRBJ2-7, with 7 nucleotides matching TRBD1. The V gene end was trimmed by 1 base and the J gene end by 7 bases; junction bases not matched to a gene: 7. The CDR3 is 14 residues long. The germline CDR1 and CDR2 sequences are LGHNA and YNFKEQ. The chain's CDR3 is CASSQGPGTEEQYF. The CDR3 DNA reads TGTGCCAGCAGCCAAGGCCCTGGGACAGAGGAGCAGTACTTC.

In this sample, this clonotype turned up many times. The J gene is TRBJ1-1, the V gene TRBV9; D not certain. The CDR3 spans 14 residues. Germline assignment: CDR1 SGDLS and CDR2 YYNGEE. The V end was cut by 0 bases, the J end by 2 bases, with 8 bases between. The CDR3 is CASSVVPDNTEAFF. CDR3 nucleotides: TGTGCCAGCAGCGTAGTACCTGATAACACTGAAGCTTTCTTT.

This clonotype was observed at least ten times. The chain uses TRBV20-1 and TRBJ2-1; 12 nucleotides match TRBD2. V was pared by 1 base and J by 7 bases, with 8 bases of the junction left unmatched. CDR3 length: 16 residues. The germline CDR1 and CDR2 sequences are DFQATT and SNEGSKA (reference sequence). The CDR3 region has the DNA TGCAGTGCTAGAGGGCCTAGCGGGAGGGCCGTTAATGAGCAGTTCTTC. Translating it yields CSARGPSGRAVNEQFF.

This clonotype was seen at least ten times. The V and J genes are TRBV5-1 and TRBJ2-7; D uncertain. CDR1 and CDR2 from the germline V gene are SGHRS and YFSETQ. This CDR3 spans 14 amino acids. V dropped 0 bases and J dropped 3 bases, with 10 bases sitting between them. The chain's CDR3 is CASSLEWRNYEQYF. CDR3 nucleotides: TGCGCCAGCAGCTTGGAATGGAGAAACTACGAGCAGTACTTC.

This clonotype was detected many times. The CDR3 sequence is CSASPGANYGYTF. Here the CDR3 DNA reads TGCAGTGCTAGTCCGGGAGCTAACTATGGCTACACCTTC. The chain is built from TRBV20-1 and TRBJ1-2; D not resolved. V gave up 3 bases and J gave up 0 bases, with 8 bases separating them. Germline CDR1 DFQATT, CDR2 SNEGSKA (reference sequence). CDR3 size: 13 residues.

This clonotype was seen more than once but under ten times. The chain employs TRBV29-1 and TRBJ1-2, with TRBD1 as a possible D gene (6 bases). V lost 5 bases and J 1 base, leaving 11 bases between the germline ends. Germline V lookup: CDR1 SQVTM, CDR2 ANQGSEA. The CDR3 sequence is 13 residues long. This CDR3 is CSVSGTYNYGYTF. The CDR3 nucleotides are TGCAGCGTTTCCGGGACATATAACTATGGCTACACCTTC.

V is TRBV6-2 or TRBV6-3 and J is TRBJ2-1; possible D gene TRBD2, 6 bases. V shed 2 bases and J shed 1 base, with 9 bases lying between them. CDR1 is MNHEY and CDR2 is SVGEGT in the germline V gene. The CDR3 length is 15 residues. CDR3 sequence reads: CASSYRTISYNEQFF. Written as DNA, the CDR3 is TGTGCCAGCAGTTACCGGACTATTTCCTACAATGAGCAGTTCTTC.

The rearrangement uses TRBV18 and TRBJ1-1, with 8 bases fitting TRBD1. Losses at the gene ends were 0 bases for V and 1 base for J; bases not matched to a gene: 22. Germline-derived CDR1 and CDR2 are KGHSH and LQKENI. This CDR3 is built from 22 residues. The CDR3 region is CASSPPPRAGGGTIGRNTEAFF. The CDR3 DNA reads TGTGCCAGCTCACCACCCCCCAGGGCAGGGGGCGGGACGATTGGTCGGAACACTGAAGCTTTCTTT.

On this clonotype itself: A clone one base away is much larger, so this may be a read error. The CDR3 region has the DNA TGCAGTGCTACAGAGGGAGGGAATGAGCAGTCCTTC. It codes for CSATEGGNEQSF. The chain links TRBV20-1 to TRBJ2-1; 7 nucleotides agree with TRBD2. The CDR3 loop spans 12 amino acids. Germline CDR1 reads DFQATT; CDR2 reads SNEGSKA (reference sequence).

A few counts support this clonotype. The chain links TRBV20-1 to TRBJ2-5; maybe TRBD2 (5 bases). This CDR3 has 15 residues. Trimming left V 2 bases short and J 5 bases short, with 18 bases between. CDR1 is DFQATT and CDR2 is SNEGSKA in the germline V gene (reference sequence). CDR3 residues: CSARHGGSVGETQYF. The CDR3 coding sequence is TGCAGTGCTAGACATGGAGGCTCAGTGGGGGAGACCCAGTACTTC.

This clonotype was seen repeatedly, ten times or more. The CDR3 loop reads CAISRDSIYGYTF. The CDR3 coding sequence is TGTGCCATCAGTAGGGACAGCATTTATGGCTACACCTTC. The chain has TRBV10-3 and TRBJ1-2; 7 nucleotides align to TRBD1. This CDR3 is built from 13 residues. V was pared by 5 bases and J by 5 bases, with 5 bases of the junction left unmatched. Germline V gives CDR1 ENHRY, CDR2 SYGVKD.

Ten or more counts support this clonotype. The chain couples TRBV20-1 to TRBJ2-1; weak D call: TRBD2 (8 bases). The V end was cut by 6 bases, the J end by 7 bases, with 19 bases between. The CDR3 is 14 amino acids. Per the germline V gene, CDR1 is DFQATT and CDR2 is SNEGSKA (reference sequence). CDR3 loop: CSARGGGRWNEQFF. For the CDR3, the DNA is TGCAGTGCCCGAGGGGGCGGGAGGTGGAATGAGCAGTTCTTC.

Concerning this clonotype itself: A read error is possible here, since a much larger clone lies one base away. The chain uses TRBV14 and TRBJ2-2; D is possibly TRBD2 (5 bases). The CDR3 spans 15 residues. The V gene's germline CDR1 is SGHDN and CDR2 FVKESK. The CDR3, as DNA: TGTGCCAGCAGCCAAGATCTTGACGGAACCGGGGAGCCGTTTTTT. Its protein product is CASSQDLDGTGEPFF.

This clonotype came up many times. This chain connects TRBV28 to TRBJ2-5; 9 positions match TRBD1. The CDR3 has 17 residues. Germline lookup yields CDR1 MDHEN and CDR2 SYDVKM. Trimming at V came to 5 bases and at J to 0 bases, leaving 10 bases not matched to a gene. CDR3 sequence reads: CASSVHRDRADQETQYF. CDR3 nucleotides: TGTGCCAGCAGTGTCCACCGGGACAGGGCCGACCAAGAGACCCAGTACTTC.

Only a few counts were recorded for this clonotype. The chain links TRBV15 to TRBJ2-7; 12 bases map to TRBD2. The CDR3 totals 15 residues. Germline V lookup: CDR1 LNHNV, CDR2 YYDKDF (reference sequence). The V gene end was trimmed by 4 bases and the J gene end by 7 bases; junction bases not matched to a gene: 8. DNA of the CDR3: TGTGCCACCAGCACAAGACTAGCGGGAGCAATTGAGCAGTACTTC. It codes for CATSTRLAGAIEQYF.